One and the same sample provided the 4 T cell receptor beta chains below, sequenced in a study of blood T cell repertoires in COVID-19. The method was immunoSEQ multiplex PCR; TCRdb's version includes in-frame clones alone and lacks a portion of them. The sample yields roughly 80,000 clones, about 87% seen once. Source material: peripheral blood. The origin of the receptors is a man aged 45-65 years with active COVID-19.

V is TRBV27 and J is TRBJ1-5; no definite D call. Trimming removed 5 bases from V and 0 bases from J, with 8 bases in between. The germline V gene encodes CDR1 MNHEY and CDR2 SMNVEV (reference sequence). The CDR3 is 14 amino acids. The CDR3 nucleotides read TGTGCCAGCAGTACGACACATAGCAATCAGCCCCAGCATTTT. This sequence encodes CASSTTHSNQPQHF.

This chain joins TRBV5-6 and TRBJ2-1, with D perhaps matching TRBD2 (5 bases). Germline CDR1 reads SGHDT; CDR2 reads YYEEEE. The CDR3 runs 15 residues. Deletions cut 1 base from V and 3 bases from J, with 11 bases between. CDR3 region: CASSLPSGVYNEQFF. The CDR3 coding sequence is TGTGCCAGCAGCTTGCCCAGCGGCGTCTACAATGAGCAGTTCTTC. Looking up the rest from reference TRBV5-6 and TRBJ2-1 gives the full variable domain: DAGVTQSPTHLIKTRGQQVTLRCSPKSGHDTVSWYQQALGQGPQFIFQYYEEEERQRGNFPDRFSGHQFPNYSSELNVNALLLGDSALYLCASSLPSGVYNEQFFGPGTRLTVL.

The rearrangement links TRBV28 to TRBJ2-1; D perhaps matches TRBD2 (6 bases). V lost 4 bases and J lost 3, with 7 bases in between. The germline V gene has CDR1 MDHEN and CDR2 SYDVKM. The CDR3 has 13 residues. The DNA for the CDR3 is TGTGCCAGCAGTTCGGAGGGCTACAATGAGCAGTTCTTC. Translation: CASSSEGYNEQFF.

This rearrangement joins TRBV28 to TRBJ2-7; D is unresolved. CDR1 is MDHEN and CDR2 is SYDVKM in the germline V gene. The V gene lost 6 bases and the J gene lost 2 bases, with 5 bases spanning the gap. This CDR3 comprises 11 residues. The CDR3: CASRTAYEQYF. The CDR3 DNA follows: TGTGCCAGCAGAACAGCCTACGAGCAGTACTTC. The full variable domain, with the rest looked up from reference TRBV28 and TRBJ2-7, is DVKVTQSSRYLVKRTGEKVFLECVQDMDHENMFWYRQDPGLGLRLIYFSYDVKMKEKGDIPEGYSVSREKKERFSLILESASTNQTSMYLCASRTAYEQYFGPGTRLTVT.